These 15 T cell receptor beta chains came from one sample sequenced in a study of cytomegalovirus exposure and HLA in healthy donors. PCR was performed using 60 Vbeta and 13 Jbeta primers. Produced via immunoSEQ multiplex PCR; TCRdb's table is partial and in-frame only. The repertoire consists of approximately 110,000 clones, with roughly 76% occurring once and the leading ten covering about 7.7%. The sample was PBMCs. Every receptor here comes from a woman aged 50 to 65 in good health and CMV-seropositive.

This clone was found a few times. The chain links TRBV25-1 to TRBJ1-1, with D uncertain. V shed 3 bases and J shed 4 bases, with 3 bases lying between them. The CDR3 has 11 residues. Germline V lookup: CDR1 MGHDK, CDR2 SYGVNS. CDR3 region: CASSDSTEAFF. DNA for the CDR3: TGTGCCAGCAGTGACAGCACTGAAGCTTTCTTT.

CDR3 nucleotides: TGTGCCAGCATAACAGGGGGTTTAGAGACCCAGTACTTC. As protein: CASITGGLETQYF. The chain links TRBV2 to TRBJ2-5; TRBD1 matches 8 bases. In germline, CDR1 is SNHLY, CDR2 FYNNEI. This CDR3 is 13 amino acids long. The ends lost 7 bases at V and 4 bases at J; junction bases unmatched: 5.

A note on this clone: Other DNA sequences from this sample encode an identical CDR3 as well. The rearrangement joins TRBV4-3 to TRBJ2-1; 10 bases line up with TRBD2. V lost 0 bases to trimming and J lost 4 bases; unmatched junction nucleotides: 6. Germline CDR1 reads LGHNA; CDR2 reads YSLEER. CDR3 length equals 17 residues. The CDR3 is CASSQDLSSGGYNEQFF. For the CDR3, the DNA is TGCGCCAGCAGCCAAGACCTCTCTAGCGGGGGATACAATGAGCAGTTCTTC.

The rearrangement links TRBV9 to TRBJ1-2, with TRBD1 matching over 7 bases. The CDR3 totals 15 residues. Losses at the gene ends were 5 bases for V and 2 bases for J; bases not matched to a gene: 9. Germline V gene data show CDR1 as SGDLS and CDR2 as YYNGEE. As DNA, the CDR3 is TGTGCCAGCAGTTCCTTTGGGACAGCGAACTATGGCTACACCTTC. Translation: CASSSFGTANYGYTF.

This clone was found once. This chain connects TRBV6-4 to TRBJ1-2; D gene unclear. Trimming pared 0 bases from V and 3 bases from J, leaving 8 bases between. This CDR3 is built from 14 residues. CDR1 and CDR2 (germline): MRHNA, SNTAGT. CDR3 coding DNA: TGTGCCAGCAGTGACTCGAGGTCAGACTATGGCTACACCTTC. Its translation is CASSDSRSDYGYTF.

This clone has only a few counts. The chain joins TRBV12-5 to TRBJ2-1; D might be TRBD1 (5 bases). CDR3 size: 16 residues. The germline gives CDR1 LGHNT, CDR2 FRNRAP. Between the trimmed V and J ends, which lost 0 bases and 4 bases, there was a span of 13 bases. The CDR3: CASGLVVGPQYNEQFF. CDR3 sequence (DNA): TGTGCTAGTGGTTTGGTCGTGGGGCCCCAATACAATGAGCAGTTCTTC. The full variable domain, completed using reference TRBV12-5 and TRBJ2-1, is DARVTQTPRHKVTEMGQEVTMRCQPILGHNTVFWYRQTMMQGLELLAYFRNRAPLDDSGMPKDRFSAEMPDATLATLKIQPSEPRDSAVYFCASGLVVGPQYNEQFFGPGTRLTVL.

This clone has only a few counts. The chain employs TRBV7-6 and TRBJ2-7; 8 positions match TRBD2. This CDR3 is built from 14 residues. The trim removed 7 bases at V and 7 bases at J, leaving 12 bases unmatched. CDR1 SGHVS and CDR2 FNYEAQ come from the germline V gene. The CDR3 coding sequence is TGTGCCAGCACCCCGGGAGCGGGAGCGGGAGAGCAGTACTTC. Protein: CASTPGAGAGEQYF.

The rearrangement uses TRBV10-3 and TRBJ2-3; 8 nucleotides agree with TRBD2. Losses at the gene ends were 10 bases for V and 6 bases for J; bases not matched to a gene: 15. CDR1 and CDR2 from the germline V gene are ENHRY and SYGVKD. The CDR3 sequence is 15 residues long. CDR3 bases: TGTGCCACCGGGGGGGGACTGGGGCCTCCGGATACGCAGTATTTT. It encodes CATGGGLGPPDTQYF.

This clone was observed a handful of times. This chain uses TRBV10-3 with TRBJ1-1; tentative D call: TRBD1 (6 bases). The germline V gene has CDR1 ENHRY and CDR2 SYGVKD. V was shortened by 1 base and J by 1 base, with 7 bases between the two germline ends. CDR3 length equals 14 residues. DNA of the CDR3: TGTGCCATCAGTGAGTGGACAGAGAACACTGAAGCTTTCTTT. This encodes CAISEWTENTEAFF.

The V call is TRBV6-5, the J call TRBJ1-6; 9 nucleotides agree with TRBD1. The CDR3 is 14 residues long. V gave up 6 bases and J gave up 10 bases; unmatched junction bases: 7. CDR1 and CDR2 (germline): MNHEY, SVGAGI. The CDR3 sequence is CASRTTGGLSPLHF. The CDR3 DNA reads as TGTGCCAGCAGGACGACAGGGGGGTTATCACCCCTCCACTTT.

V usage is TRBV9 and J usage is TRBJ2-1; 14 nucleotides line up with TRBD2. Germline V gene lookup returns CDR1 SGDLS and CDR2 YYNGEE. The CDR3 spans 17 residues. With 0 bases clipped from V and 7 bases from J, the junction kept 6 bases outside the gene matches. The CDR3, as DNA: TGTGCCAGCAGCGTAGCGGCGGGACTAGCGGGAGAAAATGAGCAGTTCTTC. Residues: CASSVAAGLAGENEQFF.

About this clone itself: The same CDR3 can be traced to other DNA sequences in this sample. This rearrangement joins TRBV7-2 to TRBJ1-3, with TRBD1 as a possible D gene (6 bases). Trimming pared 0 bases from V and 5 bases from J, leaving 11 bases between. Germline V gene lookup returns CDR1 SGHTA and CDR2 FQGNSA. The CDR3 loop spans 15 amino acids. The CDR3 nucleotides read TGTGCCAGCAGCTTAGCGGGGCAGGGGAGAAACACCATATATTTT. This gives the protein CASSLAGQGRNTIYF.

This clone has just a few counts. The CDR3 coding sequence is TGTGCCAGCAGCTTAGGAGTAGATACGCAGTATTTT. Its protein product is CASSLGVDTQYF. The rearrangement joins TRBV7-9 to TRBJ2-3, with no clear D. This CDR3 is 12 amino acids long. Germline V lookup: CDR1 SEHNR, CDR2 FQNEAQ (reference sequence). V gave up 1 base and J gave up 5 bases, with 4 bases separating them.

The J gene is TRBJ2-2, the V gene TRBV27; 10 positions agree with TRBD2. Germline loops: CDR1 MNHEY, CDR2 SMNVEV (reference sequence). This CDR3 comprises 17 residues. Trimming took 8 bases from V and 2 from J; bases not matched to a gene: 11. The CDR3 loop reads CASPASGGLLNTGELFF. For the CDR3, the DNA is TGTGCCAGCCCGGCTAGCGGGGGCCTACTTAACACCGGGGAGCTGTTTTTT.

The chain combines TRBV7-9 with TRBJ2-7; 10 bases match TRBD1. Germline trimming cut 7 bases from V and 7 bases from J; bases unmatched to any gene: 13. The CDR3 has 15 residues. Germline V gene data show CDR1 as SEHNR and CDR2 as FQNEAQ (reference sequence). The DNA for the CDR3 is TGTGCCAGCACCCATAGGGGGACAGGGGAGGTGGAGCAGTACTTC. Amino acids: CASTHRGTGEVEQYF.